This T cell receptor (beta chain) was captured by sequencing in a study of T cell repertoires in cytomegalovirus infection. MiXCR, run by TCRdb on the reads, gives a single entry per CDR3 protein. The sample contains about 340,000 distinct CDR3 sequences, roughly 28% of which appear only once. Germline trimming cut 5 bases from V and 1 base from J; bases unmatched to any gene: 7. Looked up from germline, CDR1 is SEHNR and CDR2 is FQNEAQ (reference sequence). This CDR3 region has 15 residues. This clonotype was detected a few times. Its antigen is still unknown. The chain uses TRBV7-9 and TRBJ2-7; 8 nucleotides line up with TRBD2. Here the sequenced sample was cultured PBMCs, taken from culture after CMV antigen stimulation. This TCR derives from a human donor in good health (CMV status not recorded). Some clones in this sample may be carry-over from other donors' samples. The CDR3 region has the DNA TGTGCCAGCAGCGCCCTACTAGCGGAATCCTACGAGCAGTACTTC. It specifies CASSALLAESYEQYF.